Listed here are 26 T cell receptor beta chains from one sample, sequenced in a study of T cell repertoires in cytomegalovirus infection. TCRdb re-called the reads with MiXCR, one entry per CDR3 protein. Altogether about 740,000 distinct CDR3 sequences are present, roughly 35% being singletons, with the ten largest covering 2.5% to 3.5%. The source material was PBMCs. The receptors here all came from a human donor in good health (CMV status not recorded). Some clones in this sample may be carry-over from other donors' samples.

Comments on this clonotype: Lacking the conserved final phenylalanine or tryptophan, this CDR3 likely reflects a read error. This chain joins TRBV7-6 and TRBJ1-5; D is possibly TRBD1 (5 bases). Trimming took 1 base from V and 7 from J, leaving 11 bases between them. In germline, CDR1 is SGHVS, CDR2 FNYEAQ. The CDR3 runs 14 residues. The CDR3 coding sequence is TGTGCCAGCAGCTTAGGGGGCGCCGGGCAGCCCCAGCATTTG. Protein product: CASSLGGAGQPQHL.

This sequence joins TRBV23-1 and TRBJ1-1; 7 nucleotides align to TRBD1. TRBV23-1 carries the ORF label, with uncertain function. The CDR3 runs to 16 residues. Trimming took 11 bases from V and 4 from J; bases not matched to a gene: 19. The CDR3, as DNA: TGCGCCTCTCAGCGCTCCCACCACAGGGGTTCCACTGAAGCTTTCTTT. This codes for CASQRSHHRGSTEAFF.

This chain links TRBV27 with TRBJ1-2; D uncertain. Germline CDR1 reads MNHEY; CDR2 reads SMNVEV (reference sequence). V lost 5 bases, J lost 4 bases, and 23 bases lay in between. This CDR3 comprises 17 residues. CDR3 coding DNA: TGTGCCAGCAGTCGGGCGGCAGATCAAGCCCTGGGCTATGGCTACACCTTC. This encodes CASSRAADQALGYGYTF.

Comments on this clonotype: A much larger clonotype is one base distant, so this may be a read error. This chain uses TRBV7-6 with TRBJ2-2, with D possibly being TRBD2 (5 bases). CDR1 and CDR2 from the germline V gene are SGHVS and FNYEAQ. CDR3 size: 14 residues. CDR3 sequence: CASSLRPNTGVLFF. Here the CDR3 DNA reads TGTGCCAGCAGCTTACGCCCGAACACCGGGGTGCTGTTTTTT.

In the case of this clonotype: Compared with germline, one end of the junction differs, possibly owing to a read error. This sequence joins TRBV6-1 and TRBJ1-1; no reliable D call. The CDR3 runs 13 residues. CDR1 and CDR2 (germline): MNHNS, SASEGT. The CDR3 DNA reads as TGTGCCAGCAGTGAAGGAATTCACACTGAAGCTTGCTTT. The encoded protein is CASSEGIHTEACF.

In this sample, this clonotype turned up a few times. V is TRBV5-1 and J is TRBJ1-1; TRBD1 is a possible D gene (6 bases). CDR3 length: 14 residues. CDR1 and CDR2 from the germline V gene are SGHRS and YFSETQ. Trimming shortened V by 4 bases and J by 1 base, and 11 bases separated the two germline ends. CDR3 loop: CASSPGGQNTEAFF. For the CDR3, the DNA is TGCGCCAGCAGCCCTGGGGGCCAGAACACTGAAGCTTTCTTT.

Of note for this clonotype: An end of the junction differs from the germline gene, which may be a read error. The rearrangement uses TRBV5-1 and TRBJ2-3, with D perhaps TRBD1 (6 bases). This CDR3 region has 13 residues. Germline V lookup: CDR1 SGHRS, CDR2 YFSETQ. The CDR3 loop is CARSLERTDTTYF. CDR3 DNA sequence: TGCGCCAGAAGCTTGGAAAGGACAGATACGACGTATTTT. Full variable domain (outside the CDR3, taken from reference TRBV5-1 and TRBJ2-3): KAGVTQTPRYLIKTRGQQVTLSCSPISGHRSVSWYQQTPGQGLQFLFEYFSETQRNKGNFPGRFSGRQFSNSRSEMNVSTLELGDSALYLCARSLERTDTTYFGPGTRLTVL.

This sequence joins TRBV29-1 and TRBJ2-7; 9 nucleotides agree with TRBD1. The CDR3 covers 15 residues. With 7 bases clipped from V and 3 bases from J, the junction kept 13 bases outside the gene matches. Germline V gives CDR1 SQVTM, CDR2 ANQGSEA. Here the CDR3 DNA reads TGCAGCGCCCTCCTATTGGACAGGGGACGCTACGAGCAGTACTTC. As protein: CSALLLDRGRYEQYF.

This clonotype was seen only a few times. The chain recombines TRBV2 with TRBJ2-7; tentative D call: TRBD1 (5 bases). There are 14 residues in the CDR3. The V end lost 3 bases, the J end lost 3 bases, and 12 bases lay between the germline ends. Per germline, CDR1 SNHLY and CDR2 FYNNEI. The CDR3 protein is CASSEPVDSYEQYF. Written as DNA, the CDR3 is TGTGCCAGCAGTGAGCCAGTAGACAGCTACGAGCAGTACTTC.

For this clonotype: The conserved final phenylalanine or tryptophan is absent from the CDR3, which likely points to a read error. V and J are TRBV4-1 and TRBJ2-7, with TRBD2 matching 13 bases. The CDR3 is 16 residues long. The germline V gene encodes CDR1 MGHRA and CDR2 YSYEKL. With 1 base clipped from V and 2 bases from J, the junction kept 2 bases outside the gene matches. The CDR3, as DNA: TGCGCCAGCAGCCAAGGGACTAGCGGGGGCCCCTACGAGCAGTACTTA. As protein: CASSQGTSGGPYEQYL.

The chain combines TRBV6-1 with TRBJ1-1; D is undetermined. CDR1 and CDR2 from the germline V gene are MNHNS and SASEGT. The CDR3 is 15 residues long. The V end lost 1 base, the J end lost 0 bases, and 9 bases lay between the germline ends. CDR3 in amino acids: CASSEGVGLNTEAFF. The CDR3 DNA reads TGTGCCAGCAGTGAAGGGGTCGGGCTGAACACTGAAGCTTTCTTT.

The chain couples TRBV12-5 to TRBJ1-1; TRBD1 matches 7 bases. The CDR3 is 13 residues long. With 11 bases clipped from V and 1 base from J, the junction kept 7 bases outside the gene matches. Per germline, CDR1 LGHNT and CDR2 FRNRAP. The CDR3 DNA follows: TGTGCTTCCGTAGGGGGCTGGAACACTGAAGCTTTCTTT. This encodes CASVGGWNTEAFF.

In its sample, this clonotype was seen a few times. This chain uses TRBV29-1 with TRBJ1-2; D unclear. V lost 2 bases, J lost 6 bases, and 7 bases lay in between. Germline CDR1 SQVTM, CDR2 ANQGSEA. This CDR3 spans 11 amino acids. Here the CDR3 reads CSVETRDGYTF. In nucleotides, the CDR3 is TGCAGCGTTGAAACAAGGGATGGCTACACCTTC.

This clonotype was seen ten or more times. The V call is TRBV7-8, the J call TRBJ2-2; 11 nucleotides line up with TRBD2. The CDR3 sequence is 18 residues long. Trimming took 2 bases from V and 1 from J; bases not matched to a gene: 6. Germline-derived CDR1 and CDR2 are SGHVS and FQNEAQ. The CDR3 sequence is CASSLSHGTSGNTGELFF. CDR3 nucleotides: TGTGCCAGCAGCTTATCCCACGGGACTAGCGGGAACACCGGGGAGCTGTTTTTT.

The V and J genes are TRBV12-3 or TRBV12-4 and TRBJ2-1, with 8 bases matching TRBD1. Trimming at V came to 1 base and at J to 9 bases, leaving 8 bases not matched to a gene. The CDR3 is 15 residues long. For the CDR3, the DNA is TGTGCCAGCAGTTTAGGAGGACAGGGAACGGGTGAGCAGTTCTTC. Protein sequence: CASSLGGQGTGEQFF.

CDR3 bases: TGTGCCAGCAGCTTTGGGCTTGGGACAGGGAATGAGCAGTACTTC. Translated: CASSFGLGTGNEQYF. The chain couples TRBV7-2 to TRBJ2-7; the match to TRBD1 covers 9 bases. Germline trimming cut 3 bases from V and 7 bases from J; bases unmatched to any gene: 10. The CDR3 runs to 15 residues. Per the germline V gene, CDR1 is SGHTA and CDR2 is FQGNSA.

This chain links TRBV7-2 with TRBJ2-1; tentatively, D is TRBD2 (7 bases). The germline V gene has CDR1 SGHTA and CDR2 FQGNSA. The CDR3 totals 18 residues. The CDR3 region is CRSSLGGGVGVVSGEQFF. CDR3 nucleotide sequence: TGTCGCAGCAGCTTAGGGGGAGGGGTGGGAGTCGTATCCGGGGAGCAGTTCTTC.

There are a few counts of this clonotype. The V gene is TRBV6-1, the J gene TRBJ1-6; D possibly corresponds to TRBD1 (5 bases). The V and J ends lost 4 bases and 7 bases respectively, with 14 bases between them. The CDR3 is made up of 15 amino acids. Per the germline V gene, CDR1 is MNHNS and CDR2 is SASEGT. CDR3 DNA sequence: TGTGCCAGCAGTGTCCAGGGTATGAGGAATTCACCCCTCCACTTT. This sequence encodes CASSVQGMRNSPLHF.

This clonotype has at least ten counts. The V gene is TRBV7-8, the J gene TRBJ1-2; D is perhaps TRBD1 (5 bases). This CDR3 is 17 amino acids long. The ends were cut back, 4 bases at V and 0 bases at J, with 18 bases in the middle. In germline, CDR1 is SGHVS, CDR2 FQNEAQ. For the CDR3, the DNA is TGTGCCAGCAGCTCACATGACAGTAGAACTGCTAACTATGGCTACACCTTC. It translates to CASSSHDSRTANYGYTF. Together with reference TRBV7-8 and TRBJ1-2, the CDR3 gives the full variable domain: GAGVSQSPRYKVAKRGQDVALRCDPISGHVSLFWYQQALGQGPEFLTYFQNEAQLDKSGLPSDRFFAERPEGSVSTLKIQRTQQEDSAVYLCASSSHDSRTANYGYTFGSGTRLTVV.

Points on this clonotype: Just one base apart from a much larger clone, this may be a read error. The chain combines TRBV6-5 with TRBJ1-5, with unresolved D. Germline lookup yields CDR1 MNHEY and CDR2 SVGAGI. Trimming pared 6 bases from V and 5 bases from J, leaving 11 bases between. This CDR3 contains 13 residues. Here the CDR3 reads CASRYSNDQPQHF. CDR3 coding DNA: TGTGCCAGCAGGTACAGTAACGATCAGCCCCAGCATTTT.

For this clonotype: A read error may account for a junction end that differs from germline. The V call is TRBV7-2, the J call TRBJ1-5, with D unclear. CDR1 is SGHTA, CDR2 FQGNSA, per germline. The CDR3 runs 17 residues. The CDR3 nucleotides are TGTGCCAGCAGCTTAGAGCTGAGGGATTTGGGCAATCAGCCCCCGCCTTTT. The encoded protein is CASSLELRDLGNQPPPF.

In nucleotides, the CDR3 is TGTGCCAGCAGCACCTGGGGGGGGAGTTATGGCTACACCTTC. Residues: CASSTWGGSYGYTF. The chain joins TRBV7-2 to TRBJ1-2, with D possibly TRBD1 on 5 matching bases. CDR1 and CDR2 from the germline V gene are SGHTA and FQGNSA. Trimming left V 5 bases short and J 5 bases short, with 15 bases between. The CDR3 is 14 residues long.

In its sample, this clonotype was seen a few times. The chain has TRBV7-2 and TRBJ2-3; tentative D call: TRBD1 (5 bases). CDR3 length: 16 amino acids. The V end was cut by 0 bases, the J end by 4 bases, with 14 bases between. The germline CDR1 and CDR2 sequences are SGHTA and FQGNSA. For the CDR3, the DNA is TGTGCCAGCAGCTTAGCGCTTATAGGGGCCGCAGATACGCAGTATTTT. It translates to CASSLALIGAADTQYF.

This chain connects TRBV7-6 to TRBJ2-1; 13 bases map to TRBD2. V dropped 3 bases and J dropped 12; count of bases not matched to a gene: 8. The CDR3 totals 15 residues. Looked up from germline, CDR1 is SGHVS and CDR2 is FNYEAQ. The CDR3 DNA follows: TGTGCCAGCAGCTTTGGACTAGCGGGAGTCGATGTGCAGTTCTTC. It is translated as CASSFGLAGVDVQFF.

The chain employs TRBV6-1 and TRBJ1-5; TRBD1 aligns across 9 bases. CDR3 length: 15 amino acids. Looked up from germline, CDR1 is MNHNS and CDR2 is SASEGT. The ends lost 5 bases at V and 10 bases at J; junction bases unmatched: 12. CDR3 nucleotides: TGTGCCAGCAGTATGGGACAGGGAGGCAGTCATCCCCAGCATTTT. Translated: CASSMGQGGSHPQHF.

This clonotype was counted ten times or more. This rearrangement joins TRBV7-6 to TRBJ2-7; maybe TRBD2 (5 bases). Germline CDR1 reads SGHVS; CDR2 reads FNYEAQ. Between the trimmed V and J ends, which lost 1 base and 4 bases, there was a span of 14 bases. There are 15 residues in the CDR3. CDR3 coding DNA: TGTGCCAGCAGCTTAGATCCGGGGTTCGAGTACGAGCAGTACTTC. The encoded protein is CASSLDPGFEYEQYF.